The 10 T cell receptor beta chains listed next were all sequenced from one sample in a study of cytomegalovirus exposure and HLA in healthy donors. Amplification used 60 Vbeta primers and 13 Jbeta primers. The table came from immunoSEQ multiplex PCR; TCRdb's copy has only in-frame clones and leaves some out. The data hold 75,000 to 90,000 clones, with roughly 72% observed a single time. The specimen was PBMCs. The receptors derive from a man aged 30 to 45 in good health and CMV-seropositive.

The V gene is TRBV20-1, the J gene TRBJ1-2, with TRBD1 identical over 7 bases. J lost 8 bases, V lost 4 bases, and 4 bases had no gene match. Per germline, CDR1 DFQATT and CDR2 SNEGSKA (reference sequence). The CDR3 totals 11 residues. CDR3 amino acids: CSATPDRGYTF. The CDR3, as DNA: TGCAGTGCTACTCCGGACAGGGGCTACACCTTC.

The V call is TRBV29-1, the J call TRBJ2-1, with D possibly being TRBD1 (6 bases). The CDR3 loop spans 12 amino acids. CDR1 and CDR2 (germline): SQVTM, ANQGSEA. V was cut by 4 bases and J by 4 bases, with 8 bases left in between. Here the CDR3 reads CSVGQGYNEQFF. As DNA, the CDR3 is TGCAGCGTTGGGCAGGGGTACAATGAGCAGTTCTTC.

V usage is TRBV11-2 and J usage is TRBJ2-7, with a weak D call TRBD1 (6 bases). This CDR3 spans 14 amino acids. Per the germline V gene, CDR1 is SGHAT and CDR2 is FQNNGV. V was pared by 1 base and J by 7 bases, with 14 bases between. The CDR3 DNA sequence: TGTGCCAGCAGCTTAGCAGGGGTACCGTATGAGCAGTACTTC. Protein product: CASSLAGVPYEQYF.

The genes are TRBV18 and TRBJ2-7, with a tentative D call TRBD2 (6 bases). The V end was cut by 0 bases, the J end by 9 bases, with 15 bases between. CDR1 and CDR2 from the germline V gene are KGHSH and LQKENI. This CDR3 has 14 amino acids. In DNA, the CDR3 is TGTGCCAGCTCACCACCGGATCCCGAGGAGGGGCAGTACTTC. Translation gives CASSPPDPEEGQYF.

The genes are TRBV4-3 and TRBJ2-3; 10 bases are a match to TRBD2. V shed 0 bases and J 0 bases; nucleotides not matched to a gene: 12. This CDR3 contains 20 residues. Germline CDR1 and CDR2: LGHNA and YSLEER. The CDR3 DNA is TGCGCCAGCAGCCAAGAAGGCCGCAGCGGGAGGGTATTTAGCACAGATACGCAGTATTTT. Translating gives CASSQEGRSGRVFSTDTQYF.

V and J are TRBV4-1 and TRBJ1-1; D ambiguous. The germline CDR1 and CDR2 sequences are MGHRA and YSYEKL. CDR3 size: 14 residues. V was cut by 0 bases and J by 11 bases, with 16 bases left in between. In DNA form, the CDR3 reads TGCGCCAGCAGCCAAGAACAGACCGCCGGCACGGCTTTCTTT. It codes for CASSQEQTAGTAFF.

This chain connects TRBV5-6 to TRBJ2-1; maybe TRBD2 (6 bases). There are 12 residues in the CDR3. Trimming took 5 bases from V and 7 from J, leaving 10 bases between them. CDR1 and CDR2 from the germline V gene are SGHDT and YYEEEE. CDR3 bases: TGTGCCAGCAGTCGGGGGAGTAATGAGCAGTTCTTC. It is translated as CASSRGSNEQFF.

This chain links TRBV4-1 with TRBJ2-1; D ambiguous. Germline V gives CDR1 MGHRA, CDR2 YSYEKL. The CDR3 spans 14 residues. V lost 0 bases to trimming and J lost 5 bases, with 8 bases between them. The CDR3 here is CASSQDDGDNEQFF. In DNA, the CDR3 is TGCGCCAGCAGCCAAGATGACGGAGACAATGAGCAGTTCTTC.

J is TRBJ2-3 and V is TRBV19, with D possibly TRBD2 on 5 matching bases. V was clipped by 3 bases and J by 1 base, with 11 bases between them. Germline V lookup: CDR1 LNHDA, CDR2 SQIVND (reference sequence). CDR3 size: 15 residues. Here the CDR3 reads CASSMRAGRTDTQYF. The CDR3 nucleotides read TGTGCCAGTAGTATGAGGGCAGGCCGCACAGATACGCAGTATTTT.

This clone was recorded only once. The chain joins TRBV29-1 to TRBJ2-3; TRBD2 agrees at 10 bases. Unmatched junction bases numbered 4, after V lost 1 base and J lost 6 bases. CDR3 size: 14 residues. Looked up from germline, CDR1 is SQVTM and CDR2 is ANQGSEA. CDR3 bases: TGCAGCGTTGAAGCACTAGCGGGAAGGGATACGCAGTATTTT. Protein: CSVEALAGRDTQYF.